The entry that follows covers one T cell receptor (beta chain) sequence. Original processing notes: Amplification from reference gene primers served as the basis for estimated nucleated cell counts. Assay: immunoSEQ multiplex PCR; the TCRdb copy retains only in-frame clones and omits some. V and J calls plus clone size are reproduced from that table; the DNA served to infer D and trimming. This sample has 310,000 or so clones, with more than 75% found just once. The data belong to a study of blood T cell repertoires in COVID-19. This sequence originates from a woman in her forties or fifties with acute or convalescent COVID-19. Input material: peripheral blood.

CDR3 in amino acids: CASSLGEHTYEQYF. DNA of the CDR3: TGTGCCAGCAGCTTAGGTGAACATACCTACGAGCAGTACTTC. The V gene is TRBV7-9, the J gene TRBJ2-7; D gene ambiguous. The CDR3 runs 14 residues. Trimming took off 1 base at V and 2 bases at J, with 9 bases between the two ends. Germline CDR1 is SEHNR and CDR2 is FQNEAQ (reference sequence).